This T cell receptor beta chain derives from a study of breast tumors, draining lymph nodes, adjacent tissues. This clonotype was observed at least ten times. Its antigen is not identified. Breast cancer patients provided tissue from their axillary draining lymph nodes. Study-wide results and caveats: That most tumor T cells come from lymph nodes remained unproven.

TCRdb re-analysed the multiplex PCR reads in MiXCR, keeping a single row per CDR3 protein. The sample holds about 130,000 distinct CDR3 sequences, 21% seen once. The CDR3 is 13 residues long. Per germline, CDR1 LNHDA and CDR2 SQIVND (reference sequence). V lost 7 bases, J lost 12 bases, and 12 bases stayed unmatched. The chain joins TRBV19 to TRBJ2-1; 7 bases fit TRBD2. The TCR originated in a female donor with breast cancer. Some clones in this sample may be carry-over from other donors' samples. Source material: axillary lymph node tissue. Written as DNA, the CDR3 is TGTGCCAGTACTGGGACTTACTCGGGGGGGCAGTTCTTC. It encodes CASTGTYSGGQFF.